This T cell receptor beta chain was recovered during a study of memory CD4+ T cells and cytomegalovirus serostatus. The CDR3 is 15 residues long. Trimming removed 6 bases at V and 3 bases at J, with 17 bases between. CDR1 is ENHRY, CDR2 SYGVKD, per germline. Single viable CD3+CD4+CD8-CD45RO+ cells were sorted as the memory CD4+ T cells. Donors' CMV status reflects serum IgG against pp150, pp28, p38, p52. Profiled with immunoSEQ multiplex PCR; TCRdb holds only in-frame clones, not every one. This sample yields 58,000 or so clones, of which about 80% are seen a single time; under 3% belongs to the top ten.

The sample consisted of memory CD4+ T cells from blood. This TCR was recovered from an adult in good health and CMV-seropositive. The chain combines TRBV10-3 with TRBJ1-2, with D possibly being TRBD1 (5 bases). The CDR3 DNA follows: TGTGCCATCAGGGGCGACAGTGAAAGTGACTATGGCTACACCTTC. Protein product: CAIRGDSESDYGYTF.